This is a list of T cell receptor beta chains from one sample in a study of blood T cell repertoires in COVID-19. The protocol was immunoSEQ multiplex PCR, while the TCRdb copy is restricted to in-frame clones and leaves out a portion. The profile shows hundreds of thousands of clones, nearly 90% of them singletons. Input material: PBMCs or T cells enriched from blood (not recorded which). Source of these receptors: a woman aged 45-65 years who had been exposed to COVID-19. Each CDR3 is given with its conserved first and last residue. D genes are given only for firm matches.

j_call v_call d_call cdr3_aa cdr3_nt
TRBJ1-5 TRBV19 TRBD1 CASSTGQGINQPQHF TGTGCCAGTAGTACGGGACAGGGGATCAATCAGCCCCAGCATTTT
TRBJ1-4 TRBV3-1/TRBV3-2 . CASRGGGGATNEKLFF TGTGCCAGCAGAGGGGGAGGGGGAGCAACTAATGAAAAACTGTTTTTT
TRBJ2-7 TRBV19 TRBD1 CASRSSTGGSYEQYF TGTGCCAGTCGATCATCGACAGGGGGTTCCTACGAGCAGTACTTC
TRBJ1-6 TRBV7-9 TRBD1 CASRQDRARSPLHF TGTGCCAGCAGACAAGACAGGGCTCGGTCACCCCTCCACTTT
TRBJ2-5 TRBV30 . CAWTRDFQETQYF TGTGCCTGGACAAGGGACTTCCAAGAGACCCAGTACTTC
TRBJ1-2 TRBV28 . CASSLYRDDYGYTF TGTGCCAGCAGTTTATACAGGGATGACTATGGCTACACCTTC
TRBJ1-6 TRBV5-6 TRBD1 CASSSDRWGSPLHF TGTGCCAGCAGCTCGGACAGGTGGGGTTCACCCCTCCACTTT
TRBJ1-6 TRBV30 . CAWSVQGRGNSPLHF TGTGCCTGGAGTGTACAGGGCAGGGGTAATTCACCCCTCCACTTT
TRBJ2-5 TRBV7-8 . CASTDALVRETQYF TGTGCCAGCACCGACGCCCTGGTCAGGGAGACCCAGTACTTC
TRBJ1-4 TRBV3-1/TRBV3-2 TRBD1 CASSRVQGANEKLFF TGTGCCAGCAGCCGAGTACAGGGGGCAAATGAAAAACTGTTTTTT
TRBJ2-3 TRBV28 . CASSRVSGRFTDTQYF TGTGCCAGCAGTCGGGTTTCAGGGAGGTTCACAGATACGCAGTATTTT
TRBJ2-1 TRBV11-2 TRBD2 CASSFGGEAATYNEQFF TGTGCCAGCAGCTTTGGGGGGGAGGCTGCAACCTACAATGAGCAGTTCTTC
TRBJ1-1 TRBV7-9 . CASSPTALNTEAFF TGTGCCAGCAGCCCGACAGCTTTGAACACTGAAGCTTTCTTT
TRBJ2-5 TRBV12-3/TRBV12-4 . CASSQDYGETQYF TGTGCCAGCAGTCAAGACTACGGCGAGACCCAGTACTTC
TRBJ1-3 TRBV7-2 . CASSPQVSGNTIYF TGTGCCAGCAGCCCCCAGGTCTCTGGAAACACCATATATTTT
TRBJ2-5 TRBV2 . CASSEIRSEGTQYF TGTGCCAGCAGTGAAATCAGGTCCGAGGGGACCCAGTACTTC
TRBJ2-5 TRBV2 TRBD2 CASSVTSGVLSEETQYF TGTGCCAGCAGCGTGACTAGCGGGGTGCTGAGCGAAGAGACCCAGTACTTC